A selection of T cell receptor beta chains follows, all from one sample in a study of siplizumab effects on memory and regulatory T cells. For these TCRs, the target antigens are not known. This table comes from immunoSEQ multiplex PCR, and its TCRdb copy is limited to in-frame clones, with some not included. Of approximately 5,700 clones in the sample, 45% to 55% are singletons; the top ten hold about 83%. The source material was CFSE-low (dividing) CD8+ T cells sorted from an allogeneic mixed lymphocyte reaction. Source of these receptors: a human donor in good health; the cells came from an allogeneic mixed lymphocyte reaction. Some clones in this sample may be carry-over from other donors' samples. CDR3s include the opening cysteine and the closing phenylalanine or tryptophan. D genes are given only for firm matches. Only some rows state a clone size, as once, few, many or a class for expanded clones.

TRBJ1-2 - TRBV10-2 - TGCGCCTGCCGATCGTCCCGCATCAGTGGCTACACCTTC CACRSSRISGYTF
TRBJ2-7 - TRBV13 - TGTGCCAGCAGCTCCCGAATAAGACTAGGGGAATACTCCTACGAGCAGTACTTC CASSSRIRLGEYSYEQYF
TRBJ2-1 - TRBV6-6 - TGTGCCAGCAGTTACCCGAACTACAATGAGCAGTTCTTC CASSYPNYNEQFF
TRBJ2-1 - TRBV10-2 TRBD2 TGCGCCAGCAGTGATTCTGGACTAGCGCCTAACAATGAGCAGTTCTTC CASSDSGLAPNNEQFF
TRBJ2-7 few TRBV6-5 - TGTGCCAGCAGTTACGGCGCAGTCTCCTACGAGCAGTACTTC CASSYGAVSYEQYF
TRBJ2-7 - TRBV9 - TGTGCCAGCAGCGTAGGGGCTAGCACCACCTACGAGCAGTACTTC CASSVGASTTYEQYF
TRBJ2-1 - TRBV2 TRBD1 TGTGCCAGCAGTGAAGCGCTAGGGACAGGGGACAATGAGCAGTTCTTC CASSEALGTGDNEQFF
TRBJ2-1 - TRBV7-9 - TGTGCCAGCAGCTTAAGTAGCAATGAGCAGTTCTTC CASSLSSNEQFF
TRBJ2-3 - TRBV7-6 TRBD2 TGTGCCAGCAGACCCACTAGCGGAGGAACAGATACGCAGTATTTT CASRPTSGGTDTQYF
TRBJ2-1 few TRBV19 - TGTGCCAGTAGTATAGCAGCCGGTGAGCAGTTCTTC CASSIAAGEQFF
TRBJ1-5 few TRBV7-8 TRBD1 TGTGCCAGCAGCTCAGGGGGTAGCAATCAGCCCCAGCATTTT CASSSGGSNQPQHF
TRBJ1-6 - TRBV5-1 TRBD1 TGCGCCAGCAGCCTAGGGACAGATAGCTCCTATAATTCACCCCTCCACTTT CASSLGTDSSYNSPLHF
TRBJ2-1 - TRBV14 TRBD2 TGTGCCAGCAGCCTACTAGCGGGAGGCTACAATGAGCAGTTCTTC CASSLLAGGYNEQFF
TRBJ2-2 - TRBV10-2 TRBD2 TGCGCCAGCAGTGATTCGGGACTAGCGGGATACACCGGGGAGCTGTTTTTT CASSDSGLAGYTGELFF
TRBJ1-3 - TRBV6-1 TRBD1 TGTGCCAGCCAGACAGGGGCCACCATATATTTT CASQTGATIYF
TRBJ2-1 - TRBV2 - TGTGCCAGCAGCGACAACCGGGACTCTCCCTCCGATGAGCAGTTCTTC CASSDNRDSPSDEQFF
TRBJ2-7 few TRBV19 - TGTGCCAGTAGCCCAGCGGCGACAGTCTACGAGCAGTACTTC CASSPAATVYEQYF
TRBJ2-7 - TRBV9 TRBD2 TGTGCCAGCGCGCCCGGGACTAGCTACGAGCAGTACTTC CASAPGTSYEQYF
TRBJ2-1 - TRBV5-6 TRBD1 TGTGCCAGCAGCTGGACAGGGGAAGAGCAGTTCTTC CASSWTGEEQFF
TRBJ2-7 medium-sized TRBV2 - TGTGCCAGCAGTACCTCCGCTTACGAGCAGTACTTC CASSTSAYEQYF
TRBJ1-1 - TRBV9 - TGTGCCAGCAGCCTTTCGACAGGAACTGAAGCTTTCTTT CASSLSTGTEAFF
TRBJ2-7 few TRBV5-6 TRBD1 TGTGCCAGCAGCTTGGGGGACAGGGACCACGAGCAGTACTTC CASSLGDRDHEQYF
TRBJ1-5 - TRBV7-8 TRBD1 TGTGCCAGCAGCCCAGGGGGTAGCAATCAGCCCCAGCATTTT CASSPGGSNQPQHF
TRBJ2-7 - TRBV27 TRBD1 TGTGCCAGCTCCCTGTATCCAGGGGGTAGCTCCTACGAGCAGTACTTC CASSLYPGGSSYEQYF
TRBJ2-7 - TRBV19 - TGTGCCAGTAGTTGGGGGCAGGGAGCCTACGAGCAGTACTTC CASSWGQGAYEQYF
TRBJ1-5 - TRBV6-6 - TGTGCCAGCAGCCAAACATCGTCAGGGGATCAGCCCCAGCATTTT CASSQTSSGDQPQHF
TRBJ2-1 - TRBV27 TRBD2 TGTGCCAGCAGTTCCGACTCCACTAGCGGGAGCAATGAGCAGTTCTTC CASSSDSTSGSNEQFF
TRBJ2-3 - TRBV27 TRBD2 TGTGCCAGCAGTTCCCCCGGACTAGCGGGAGGCCCGGGTTCAGATACGCAGTATTTT CASSSPGLAGGPGSDTQYF
TRBJ2-1 few TRBV27 TRBD1 TGTGCCAGCAGTTTGGAGACAGGGGTTGAGCAGTTCTTC CASSLETGVEQFF
TRBJ2-1 - TRBV7-9 TRBD1 TGTGCCAGCAGCTGGACAGGGGAAGAGCAGTTCTTC CASSWTGEEQFF
TRBJ1-1 few TRBV6-6 - TGTGCCAGCAGGAATGGTATGATGAACACTGAAGCTTTCTTT CASRNGMMNTEAFF
TRBJ2-3 - TRBV7-9 TRBD1 TGTGCCAGCAGCTTAGCACAGGGGGCTACAGATACGCAGTATTTT CASSLAQGATDTQYF
TRBJ2-7 - TRBV7-6 - TGTGCCAGCAGCTTAGATCGGGGAACCTACGAGCAGTACTTC CASSLDRGTYEQYF